This T cell receptor (beta chain) was sequenced in a study of patients and donors after allogeneic stem cell transplantation. This clonotype occurred a few times. TCRdb fed the RT-PCR reads into MiXCR, producing one record per CDR3 protein. The table records 150,000 or so distinct CDR3 sequences, 24% of them present only once. Trimming shortened V by 6 bases and J by 8 bases, and 16 bases separated the two germline ends. Germline CDR1 MNHEY, CDR2 SVGAGI. This CDR3 is built from 13 residues. The sequence derives from a human donor who was either an allogeneic HSCT recipient or a stem cell or donor lymphocyte infusion donor (not recorded which). It is not recorded whose cells these are; they may come from a transplant donor. The rearrangement links TRBV6-5 to TRBJ1-1; TRBD1 is a possible D gene (5 bases). The material sequenced was blood, either unsorted or a sorted T cell fraction (not recorded which). CDR3 nucleotide sequence: TGTGCCAGCAGGACACAGGATACCCTAGAAGCTTTCTTT. This encodes CASRTQDTLEAFF.